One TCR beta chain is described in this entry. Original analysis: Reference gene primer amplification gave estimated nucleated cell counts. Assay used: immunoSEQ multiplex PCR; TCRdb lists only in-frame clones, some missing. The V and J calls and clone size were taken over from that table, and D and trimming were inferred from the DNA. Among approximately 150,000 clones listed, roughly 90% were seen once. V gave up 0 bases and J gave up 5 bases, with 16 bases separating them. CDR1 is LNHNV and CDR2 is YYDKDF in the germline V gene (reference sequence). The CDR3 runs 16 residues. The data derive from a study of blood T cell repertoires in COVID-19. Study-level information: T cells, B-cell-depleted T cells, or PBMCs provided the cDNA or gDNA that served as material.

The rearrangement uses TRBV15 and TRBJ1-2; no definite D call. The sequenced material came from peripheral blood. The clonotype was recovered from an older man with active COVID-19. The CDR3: CATSRDKPWAGYGYTF. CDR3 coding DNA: TGTGCCACCAGCAGAGATAAGCCTTGGGCGGGGTATGGCTACACCTTC.